This T cell receptor beta chain was captured in a study of molecular identifiers for immune sequencing clone quantification. Preparation of the bulk TCR libraries relied on previously described methods and listed TCR primers. One entry per CDR3 protein results from TCRdb running MiXCR on the PCR reads. The repertoire holds hundreds of thousands of distinct CDR3 sequences, with 25% as singletons. CDR3 length: 16 residues. Sample: naive CD8+ T cells from blood, with Jurkat cell RNA spiked in. Subset noted: FACS-sorted CD8+CD4-CCR7+CD45RA+ naive T cells. The source is a human donor in good health. Some libraries in this study had Jurkat cell RNA spiked in. The chain combines TRBV3-2 with TRBJ2-3; the table names TRBD2, a call not compared with the DNA. TRBV3-2 is described as a pseudogene. CDR3: CASSQLREGNGDTQYF. CDR3 in DNA: TGTGCCAGCAGCCAGCTCAGGGAGGGTAATGGAGATACGCAGTATTTT.